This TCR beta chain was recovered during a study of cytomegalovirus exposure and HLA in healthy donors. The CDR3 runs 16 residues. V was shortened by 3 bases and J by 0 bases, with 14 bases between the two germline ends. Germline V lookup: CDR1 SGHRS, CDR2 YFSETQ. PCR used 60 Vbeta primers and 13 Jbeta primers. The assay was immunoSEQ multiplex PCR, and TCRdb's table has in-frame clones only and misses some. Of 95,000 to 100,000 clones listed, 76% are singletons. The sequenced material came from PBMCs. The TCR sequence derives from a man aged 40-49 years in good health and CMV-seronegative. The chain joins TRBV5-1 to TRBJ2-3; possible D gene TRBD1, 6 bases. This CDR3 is CASSSGQLVSTDTQYF. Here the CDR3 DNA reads TGCGCCAGCAGCTCCGGACAGCTTGTAAGCACAGATACGCAGTATTTT.